The clone carrying this T cell receptor beta chain was recorded many times. The antigen is undetermined. This entry comes from a study of T-cell reconstitution after alpha-beta-depleted transplantation in children. Study-wide findings and caveats: After transplant, high TCRbeta diversity at day 60 in some patients arose from surviving recipient T cells and thymic progenitors. Two months or so post-transplant, alpha-beta T cells reportedly derived from several hundred expanded graft clones. Counts and diversity of T cells one year after transplant came mostly from newly produced T cells.

Deletions cut 2 bases from V and 7 bases from J, with 11 bases between. In germline, CDR1 is SQVTM, CDR2 ANQGSEA. The CDR3 consists of 13 residues. The TCRbeta library was prepared with unique molecular identifiers. TCRdb fed the PCR reads into MiXCR, producing one record per CDR3 protein. The sample carries fewer than 1 million distinct CDR3 sequences, roughly 15% recorded once. The sequencing here drew on PBMCs, mostly from graft donor cells, taken 360 days after TCRalphabeta/CD19-depleted stem cell transplant. The chain employs TRBV29-1 and TRBJ2-2; D might be TRBD1 (6 bases). This TCR derives from a male patient younger than 18 who had a stem cell transplant for acute lymphoblastic leukemia, so the T cells may come from the graft donor. CDR3 residues: CSVEQGLDGELFF. CDR3 nucleotide sequence: TGCAGCGTTGAACAGGGGCTGGACGGGGAGCTGTTTTTT.